A single sample is the source of the 27 T cell receptor beta chains below, sequenced in a study of T cells expressing NK-cell markers. TCRdb reprocessed the 5' RACE reads; each CDR3 protein has one entry and no DNA is given. The sample table includes about 540,000 distinct CDR3 sequences. Material for sequencing was blood T cells: a sorted CD56 or NKG2C T cell subset, CD4+ or CD8+ T cells, or bulk PBMC T cells (not recorded which). All receptors come from a man in his late teens or twenties in good health.

The chain has TRBV5-6 and TRBJ2-3; with no DNA, the TCRdb D assignment of TRBD1 cannot be verified. CDR3 length equals 16 residues. Germline CDR1 and CDR2: SGHDT and YYEEEE. This chain's CDR3 is CASSLYRGPSTDTQYF.

The V gene is TRBV2, the J gene TRBJ2-4; there is no DNA to check the TCRdb D call of TRBD2. There are 16 residues in the CDR3. Germline V CDR1 and CDR2: SNHLY, FYNNEI. CDR3 sequence: CASSGLAALAKNIQYF.

The chain combines TRBV12-3 or TRBV12-4 with TRBJ1-2; TCRdb returns TRBD1, unconfirmable since there is no DNA. This CDR3 has 14 amino acids. This chain's CDR3 is CASSFPPTAGGYTF.

The chain carries TRBV6-2 or TRBV6-3 and TRBJ1-4; TCRdb indicates TRBD1, and absent DNA this call remains unverified. The CDR3 totals 15 residues. The germline V gene encodes CDR1 MNHEY and CDR2 SVGEGT. This chain's CDR3 is CASSPRRQGREKLFF.

The genes are TRBV7-7 and TRBJ2-1; TCRdb outputs TRBD1, but without DNA this stays unchecked. Germline V gives CDR1 SSHAT, CDR2 FNYEAQ (reference sequence). The CDR3 covers 15 residues. CDR3 loop: CASSLDASRRFQQFF.

The chain recombines TRBV24-1 with TRBJ2-4; TCRdb lists TRBD1, though no DNA is available to test this call. Germline assignment: CDR1 KGHDR and CDR2 SFDVKD. This CDR3 contains 18 residues. This CDR3 reads CATSDQGQFYGGTNIQYF.

The chain has TRBV12-3 or TRBV12-4 and TRBJ2-1; TCRdb designates TRBD2, a call that cannot be tested without DNA. The CDR3 covers 19 residues. Here the CDR3 reads CASSRSTSGYGSSYNEQFF.

The chain recombines TRBV12-3 or TRBV12-4 with TRBJ2-5. There are 14 residues in the CDR3. The CDR3: CASSLSVGQETQYF.

The chain couples TRBV6-5 to TRBJ2-1; TCRdb indicates TRBD2, and absent DNA this call remains unverified. The CDR3 has 16 amino acids. Looked up from germline, CDR1 is MNHEY and CDR2 is SVGAGI. This CDR3 is CASSRGRLAGLYEQFF.

The genes are TRBV5-5 and TRBJ1-2. Germline CDR1 reads SGHKS; CDR2 reads YYEKEE (reference sequence). This CDR3 is built from 15 residues. The CDR3 spells CASSLSWGGGNGYTF.

The chain is built from TRBV7-2 and TRBJ2-7; no DNA is available, so the TRBD1 call from TCRdb remains unchecked. This CDR3 is 17 amino acids long. CDR1 and CDR2 from the germline V gene are SGHTA and FQGNSA. This CDR3 is CASSFRGIRDSFYEQYF.

V usage is TRBV6-5 and J usage is TRBJ2-2; the TRBD2 assignment by TCRdb is unverifiable without DNA. Germline CDR1 and CDR2: MNHEY and SVGAGI. The CDR3 has 15 amino acids. CDR3 sequence: CASSLSDGGSGELFF.

The genes are TRBV28 and TRBJ1-4; TCRdb calls TRBD1, which cannot be checked without DNA. Per germline, CDR1 MDHEN and CDR2 SYDVKM. CDR3 length equals 14 residues. The CDR3 loop reads CASRSQGANEKLFF. Together with reference TRBV28 and TRBJ1-4, the CDR3 gives the full variable domain: DVKVTQSSRYLVKRTGEKVFLECVQDMDHENMFWYRQDPGLGLRLIYFSYDVKMKEKGDIPEGYSVSREKKERFSLILESASTNQTSMYLCASRSQGANEKLFFGSGTQLSVL.

This chain connects TRBV5-1 to TRBJ2-7; the D gene TCRdb calls, TRBD1, cannot be checked with no DNA. The CDR3 loop spans 13 amino acids. Germline CDR1 and CDR2: SGHRS and YFSETQ. The CDR3 sequence: CASTGQGNYEQYF.

The J gene is TRBJ1-4, the V gene TRBV27; no DNA is available, so the TRBD1 call from TCRdb remains unchecked. CDR3 size: 18 residues. Germline V gene sequence: CDR1 MNHEY, CDR2 SMNVEV (reference sequence). CDR3 loop: CASSRVRTGGVANEKLFF.

The chain has TRBV20-1 and TRBJ2-5; TCRdb reports TRBD2, a call that lacks DNA to check it against. This CDR3 has 15 amino acids. Germline V gene sequence: CDR1 DFQATT, CDR2 SNEGSKA (reference sequence). This CDR3 reads CSAGTPPQPQETQYF.

J is TRBJ2-5 and V is TRBV30; no DNA is available, so the TRBD2 call from TCRdb remains unchecked. Germline-derived CDR1 and CDR2 are GTSNPN and SVGIG (reference sequence). The CDR3 has 14 amino acids. CDR3 residues: CALNLAGDIETQYF.

J is TRBJ2-3 and V is TRBV6-5. Germline V gene data show CDR1 as MNHEY and CDR2 as SVGAGI. This CDR3 is 16 amino acids long. CDR3 sequence reads: CASSYSQFMRTDTQYF.

V and J are TRBV7-9 and TRBJ2-5; the TCRdb D gene call, TRBD1, has no DNA to confirm it. This CDR3 contains 15 residues. Germline V CDR1 and CDR2: SEHNR, FQNEAQ (reference sequence). The CDR3 spells CASSFPQTGDETQYF. The full variable domain, its missing parts supplied by reference TRBV7-9 and TRBJ2-5, is DTGVSQNPRHKITKRGQNVTFRCDPISEHNRLYWYRQTLGQGPEFLTYFQNEAQLEKSRLLSDRFSAERPKGSFSTLEIQRTEQGDSAMYLCASSFPQTGDETQYFGPGTRLLVL.

The chain links TRBV5-1 to TRBJ2-7; TCRdb reports TRBD1, a call that lacks DNA to check it against. Germline CDR1 reads SGHRS; CDR2 reads YFSETQ. The CDR3 contains 16 residues. CDR3 loop: CASSVVTRDTGLEQYF.

The chain recombines TRBV5-1 with TRBJ2-2; TCRdb returns TRBD2, unconfirmable since there is no DNA. The CDR3 loop spans 15 amino acids. Germline V CDR1 and CDR2: SGHRS, YFSETQ. The CDR3 sequence is CASIAAGGPTGELFF.

The V and J genes are TRBV20-1 and TRBJ1-1. From germline, CDR1 is DFQATT and CDR2 SNEGSKA (reference sequence). The CDR3 length is 12 residues. CDR3 amino acids: CSAEEIGTEAFF.

The chain couples TRBV29-1 to TRBJ1-2; TCRdb gives TRBD1 as the D gene, but with no DNA this cannot be confirmed. Germline CDR1 is SQVTM and CDR2 is ANQGSEA. The CDR3 is 13 amino acids. CDR3 amino acids: CSVGQGPNYGYTF.

V and J are TRBV5-1 and TRBJ2-1; TCRdb reports TRBD2, a call that lacks DNA to check it against. CDR3 size: 15 residues. The germline CDR1 and CDR2 sequences are SGHRS and YFSETQ. This chain's CDR3 is CASSYGRTSTYEQFF. Combining the CDR3 with reference TRBV5-1 and TRBJ2-1 gives the whole variable domain KAGVTQTPRYLIKTRGQQVTLSCSPISGHRSVSWYQQTPGQGLQFLFEYFSETQRNKGNFPGRFSGRQFSNSRSEMNVSTLELGDSALYLCASSYGRTSTYEQFFGPGTRLTVL.

The chain recombines TRBV28 with TRBJ1-5. This CDR3 contains 17 residues. From germline, CDR1 is MDHEN and CDR2 SYDVKM. The CDR3 sequence: CASSLKSWTLKNQPQHF.

V usage is TRBV10-3 and J usage is TRBJ1-1. The CDR3 is 14 amino acids. Germline CDR1 and CDR2: ENHRY and SYGVKD. CDR3 protein: CAISDRGVSTEAFF.

The chain has TRBV7-9 and TRBJ1-1. The germline gives CDR1 SEHNR, CDR2 FQNEAQ (reference sequence). The CDR3 is made up of 13 amino acids. The CDR3 region is CASSQKMNTEAFF. Looking up the rest from reference TRBV7-9 and TRBJ1-1 gives the full variable domain: DTGVSQNPRHKITKRGQNVTFRCDPISEHNRLYWYRQTLGQGPEFLTYFQNEAQLEKSRLLSDRFSAERPKGSFSTLEIQRTEQGDSAMYLCASSQKMNTEAFFGQGTRLTVV.